This T cell receptor (beta chain) was documented in a study of control samples from healthy donors and cancer patients. Clones were read by immunoSEQ multiplex PCR, and TCRdb kept only the in-frame ones, dropping some. Counted here are some 80,000 clones, 70% to 90% occurring once; the ten biggest clones make up 1.5% to 2%. The CDR3 totals 13 residues. Germline loops: CDR1 SGHTA, CDR2 FQGNSA. The V end lost 5 bases, the J end lost 4 bases, and 9 bases lay between the germline ends. V and J are TRBV7-2 and TRBJ2-1; unclear D gene. The TCR was taken from a woman aged 55-70 years with head and neck cancer. Material: PBMCs. CDR3 sequence reads: CASSITRYNEQFF. The CDR3 nucleotides are TGTGCCAGCAGCATTACCAGGTACAATGAGCAGTTCTTC.